This entry lists 24 T cell receptor beta chains sequenced from one sample in a study. From the RT-PCR reads, TCRdb called clonotypes with MiXCR, one entry per CDR3 protein. The data contain more than 550,000 distinct CDR3 sequences, about 14% of them singletons. Sequencing was carried out using memory CD4+ T cells from blood. These receptors were obtained from a female donor in good health, serving as a healthy control.

This clonotype was observed many times. DNA of the CDR3: TGTGCCAGCAGTGTTCAAGACAGGTACACTGAAGCTTTCTTT. Residues: CASSVQDRYTEAFF. This chain joins TRBV6-1 and TRBJ1-1; TRBD1 might be the D (6 bases). V shed 4 bases and J shed 3 bases, with 12 bases lying between them. CDR1 MNHNS and CDR2 SASEGT come from the germline V gene. The CDR3 is 14 amino acids.

This clonotype was seen at least ten times. The gene calls are TRBV29-1 and TRBJ1-1, with D possibly being TRBD1 (5 bases). The CDR3 is made up of 15 amino acids. V dropped 7 bases and J dropped 4 bases, with 22 bases sitting between them. Germline-derived CDR1 and CDR2 are SQVTM and ANQGSEA. This chain's CDR3 is CSGAGTGPQATEAFF. CDR3 DNA sequence: TGCAGCGGGGCGGGGACCGGGCCCCAGGCCACTGAAGCTTTCTTT.

The chain combines TRBV30 with TRBJ1-2, with D perhaps TRBD1 (5 bases). Trimming cost V 1 base and J 4 bases, with 7 bases left between them. The germline gives CDR1 GTSNPN, CDR2 SVGIG (reference sequence). The CDR3 runs to 12 residues. CDR3 in DNA: TGTGCCTGGAGTGGACAGCGCTATGGCTACACCTTC. Its protein product is CAWSGQRYGYTF.

The chain carries TRBV28 and TRBJ2-1, with 9 bases aligning to TRBD2. V lost 7 bases to trimming and J lost 6 bases; unmatched junction nucleotides: 4. CDR3 length equals 13 residues. The germline CDR1 and CDR2 sequences are MDHEN and SYDVKM. The CDR3 region is CASMAGGRNEQFF. The CDR3 DNA reads TGTGCCAGCATGGCGGGAGGGCGCAATGAGCAGTTCTTC.

The CDR3 protein is CASTPGGRNTEAFF. The CDR3 coding sequence is TGCGCCAGCACCCCGGGGGGCAGGAACACTGAAGCTTTCTTT. V usage is TRBV5-1 and J usage is TRBJ1-1, with D tentatively TRBD1 (6 bases). V dropped 6 bases and J dropped 1 base, with 13 bases sitting between them. Germline CDR1 SGHRS, CDR2 YFSETQ. The CDR3 sequence is 14 residues long.

Concerning this clonotype itself: One junction end disagrees with the germline gene, perhaps due to a read error. The chain carries TRBV5-5 and TRBJ2-1; the D is unclear. Germline CDR1 is SGHKS and CDR2 is YYEKEE (reference sequence). The CDR3 runs to 14 residues. CDR3 region: CARSLVWGPNEQFF. The CDR3 nucleotides read TGTGCCAGAAGCTTGGTATGGGGTCCAAATGAGCAGTTCTTC.

This chain links TRBV12-3 or TRBV12-4 with TRBJ2-2; D is unclear. V was pared by 6 bases and J by 4 bases, with 9 bases between. The CDR3 totals 13 residues. The CDR3 is CASRGPLTGELFF. In nucleotides, the CDR3 is TGTGCCAGCAGGGGCCCCCTCACCGGGGAGCTGTTTTTT.

There are a few counts of this clonotype. The chain combines TRBV7-2 with TRBJ2-1; D may be TRBD2 (5 bases). The V end was cut by 1 base, the J end by 6 bases, with 13 bases between. The CDR3 has 15 amino acids. Germline CDR1 reads SGHTA; CDR2 reads FQGNSA. The DNA of the CDR3 is TGTGCCAGCAGCTTAGTGTTAGCGTGGGGCAATGAGCAGTTCTTC. Translated: CASSLVLAWGNEQFF.

Regarding this clonotype: This may be a read error, as it is one base from a much larger clone. This chain connects TRBV5-1 to TRBJ2-3; weak D call: TRBD1 (6 bases). V shed 6 bases and J shed 0 bases, with 17 bases lying between them. Germline V gene sequence: CDR1 SGHRS, CDR2 YFSETQ. This CDR3 region has 16 residues. CDR3 nucleotide sequence: TGCGCCAGCATCCCGGGACAAGATACTAGCACAGATACGCAGTATTTT. Its translation is CASIPGQDTSTDTQYF.

This clonotype appeared a few times. The gene calls are TRBV20-1 and TRBJ2-1; D perhaps matches TRBD1 (5 bases). The CDR3 consists of 15 residues. The V end was cut by 3 bases, the J end by 7 bases, with 19 bases between. From germline, CDR1 is DFQATT and CDR2 SNEGSKA (reference sequence). CDR3 nucleotides: TGCAGTGCTAGCAGTCCAGGGCCCAGGTGGAATGAGCAGTTCTTC. Its protein product is CSASSPGPRWNEQFF.

This clonotype came up many times. The chain employs TRBV5-1 and TRBJ2-5; D possibly matches TRBD1 or TRBD2 (5 bases each). Germline-derived CDR1 and CDR2 are SGHRS and YFSETQ. The CDR3 consists of 12 residues. V lost 6 bases, J lost 5 bases, and 11 bases lay in between. The CDR3 DNA reads TGCGCCAGCACCCCAGGGACGGAGACCCAGTACTTC. Translated, it gives CASTPGTETQYF.

Only a few counts were recorded for this clonotype. The genes are TRBV4-2 and TRBJ1-1; possibly TRBD1 for D (6 bases). The V gene lost 4 bases and the J gene lost 6 bases, with 27 bases spanning the gap. This CDR3 region has 18 residues. CDR1 is LGHNA and CDR2 is YNFKEQ in the germline V gene. The CDR3 is CASSPGRGGGPLISEAFF. Written as DNA, the CDR3 is TGTGCCAGCAGCCCAGGAAGGGGGGGGGGCCCGCTAATCTCTGAAGCTTTCTTT.

This rearrangement joins TRBV4-1 to TRBJ2-7; 8 bases are shared with TRBD1. From germline, CDR1 is MGHRA and CDR2 YSYEKL. This CDR3 comprises 15 residues. After removal of 1 base from V and 3 bases from J, the junction contained 5 bases not matched to a gene. This chain's CDR3 is CASSQVLGTGYEQYF. CDR3 DNA: TGCGCCAGCAGCCAAGTGTTAGGGACAGGCTACGAGCAGTACTTC.

The chain joins TRBV29-1 to TRBJ1-1, with a possible D match to TRBD1 (5 bases). The CDR3 covers 12 residues. Germline CDR1 and CDR2: SQVTM and ANQGSEA. V was shortened by 6 bases and J by 5 bases, with 13 bases between the two germline ends. For the CDR3, the DNA is TGCAGCGTCTTTTGGGGGGGTACTGAAGCTTTCTTT. Translation: CSVFWGGTEAFF.

The chain carries TRBV27 and TRBJ1-1; D may be TRBD1 (5 bases). This CDR3 is 15 amino acids long. Trimming took off 4 bases at V and 1 base at J, with 13 bases between the two ends. Per germline, CDR1 MNHEY and CDR2 SMNVEV (reference sequence). The CDR3 nucleotides read TGTGCCAGCAGTTCCCTTAGGGGAACGAACACTGAAGCTTTCTTT. Translated: CASSSLRGTNTEAFF.

This clonotype was counted many times. V usage is TRBV4-3 and J usage is TRBJ2-7, with D uncertain. The ends were cut back, 1 base at V and 1 base at J, with 11 bases in the middle. This CDR3 region has 15 residues. The V gene's germline CDR1 is LGHNA and CDR2 YSLEER. The CDR3 DNA reads TGCGCCAGCAGCCAAGCCCGGCAGCCTTCCTACGAGCAGTACTTC. Protein: CASSQARQPSYEQYF.

The sample holds a few counts of this clonotype. The chain links TRBV5-1 to TRBJ2-5; D perhaps matches TRBD2 (6 bases). The CDR3 loop spans 14 amino acids. Germline V gene lookup returns CDR1 SGHRS and CDR2 YFSETQ. The V and J ends lost 4 bases and 0 bases respectively, with 10 bases between them. CDR3: CASSPVADQETQYF. The CDR3 nucleotides read TGCGCCAGCAGCCCCGTAGCGGACCAAGAGACCCAGTACTTC.

In this sample, this clonotype turned up many times. V and J are TRBV7-4 and TRBJ1-2; 7 nucleotides agree with TRBD1. Per germline, CDR1 SGHVT and CDR2 SQSDAQ. J was trimmed by 8 bases and V by 2 bases; bases with no gene match: 8. The CDR3 spans 14 residues. The CDR3 is CASSLCPGGKGYTF. The DNA of the CDR3 is TGTGCCAGCAGCTTATGCCCAGGGGGGAAAGGCTACACCTTC.

This clonotype was found many times. The gene calls are TRBV27 and TRBJ2-1, with TRBD2 matching 12 bases. This CDR3 is built from 16 residues. The germline CDR1 and CDR2 sequences are MNHEY and SMNVEV (reference sequence). After removal of 4 bases from V and 7 bases from J, the junction contained 8 bases not matched to a gene. In nucleotides, the CDR3 is TGTGCCAGCAGTTGGACTAGCGGGAACTTGAGGAATGAGCAGTTCTTC. This encodes CASSWTSGNLRNEQFF.

This clonotype was picked up a small number of times. In DNA, the CDR3 is TGTGCCAGCACCCCATCCCGGGCAGGGTTCGGCTACACCTTC. It translates to CASTPSRAGFGYTF. This chain connects TRBV27 to TRBJ1-2; perhaps TRBD1 as D (5 bases). CDR3 length: 14 residues. V lost 7 bases and J 8 bases, leaving 20 bases between the germline ends. Germline CDR1 MNHEY, CDR2 SMNVEV (reference sequence).

V and J are TRBV5-6 and TRBJ2-5; no clear D gene. CDR3 length equals 13 residues. V was cut by 5 bases and J by 4 bases, with 12 bases left in between. From germline, CDR1 is SGHDT and CDR2 YYEEEE. The CDR3 is CASSGPDRETQYF. Here the CDR3 DNA reads TGTGCCAGCAGTGGTCCGGATCGAGAGACCCAGTACTTC. Supplemented by reference TRBV5-6 and TRBJ2-5, the full variable domain reads DAGVTQSPTHLIKTRGQQVTLRCSPKSGHDTVSWYQQALGQGPQFIFQYYEEEERQRGNFPDRFSGHQFPNYSSELNVNALLLGDSALYLCASSGPDRETQYFGPGTRLLVL.

The chain employs TRBV5-1 and TRBJ2-7; possibly TRBD1 or TRBD2 for D (5 bases each). V shed 0 bases and J shed 1 base, with 14 bases lying between them. CDR1 SGHRS and CDR2 YFSETQ come from the germline V gene. The CDR3 contains 16 residues. The CDR3 loop reads CASSLASLGESYEQYF. The CDR3 DNA sequence: TGCGCCAGCAGCTTGGCCAGTCTGGGGGAGTCCTACGAGCAGTACTTC. The full variable domain, with the rest looked up from reference TRBV5-1 and TRBJ2-7, is KAGVTQTPRYLIKTRGQQVTLSCSPISGHRSVSWYQQTPGQGLQFLFEYFSETQRNKGNFPGRFSGRQFSNSRSEMNVSTLELGDSALYLCASSLASLGESYEQYFGPGTRLTVT.

This clonotype turned up a few times. The chain uses TRBV7-3 and TRBJ2-7, with 8 nucleotides matching TRBD2. This CDR3 has 14 amino acids. Trimming cost V 5 bases and J 5 bases; bases outside gene matches: 8. Germline V CDR1 and CDR2: SGHTA, FQGTGA. CDR3 sequence reads: CASSLKREPHEQYF. The CDR3 DNA follows: TGTGCCAGCAGCCTGAAGCGGGAGCCCCACGAGCAGTACTTC.

The chain employs TRBV7-8 and TRBJ2-5, with 8 bases aligning to TRBD1. CDR1 is SGHVS and CDR2 is FQNEAQ in the germline V gene. After removal of 6 bases from V and 2 bases from J, the junction contained 14 bases not matched to a gene. CDR3 length: 17 residues. DNA of the CDR3: TGTGCCAGCAGGACCCAGGGGGCAGGGGGAACTCAAGAGACCCAGTACTTC. This translates into CASRTQGAGGTQETQYF.